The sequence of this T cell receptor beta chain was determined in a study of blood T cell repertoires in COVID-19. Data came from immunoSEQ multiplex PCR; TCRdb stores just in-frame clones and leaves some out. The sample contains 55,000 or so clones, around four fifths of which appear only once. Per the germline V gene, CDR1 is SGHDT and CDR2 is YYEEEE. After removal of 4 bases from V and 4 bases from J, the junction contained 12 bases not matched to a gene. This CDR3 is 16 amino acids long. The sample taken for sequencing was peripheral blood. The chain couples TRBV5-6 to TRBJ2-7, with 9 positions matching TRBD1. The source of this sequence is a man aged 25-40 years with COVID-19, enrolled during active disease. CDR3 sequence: CASSLGGTGNRYEQYF. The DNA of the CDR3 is TGTGCCAGCAGCCTGGGAGGGACAGGGAATAGGTACGAGCAGTACTTC.